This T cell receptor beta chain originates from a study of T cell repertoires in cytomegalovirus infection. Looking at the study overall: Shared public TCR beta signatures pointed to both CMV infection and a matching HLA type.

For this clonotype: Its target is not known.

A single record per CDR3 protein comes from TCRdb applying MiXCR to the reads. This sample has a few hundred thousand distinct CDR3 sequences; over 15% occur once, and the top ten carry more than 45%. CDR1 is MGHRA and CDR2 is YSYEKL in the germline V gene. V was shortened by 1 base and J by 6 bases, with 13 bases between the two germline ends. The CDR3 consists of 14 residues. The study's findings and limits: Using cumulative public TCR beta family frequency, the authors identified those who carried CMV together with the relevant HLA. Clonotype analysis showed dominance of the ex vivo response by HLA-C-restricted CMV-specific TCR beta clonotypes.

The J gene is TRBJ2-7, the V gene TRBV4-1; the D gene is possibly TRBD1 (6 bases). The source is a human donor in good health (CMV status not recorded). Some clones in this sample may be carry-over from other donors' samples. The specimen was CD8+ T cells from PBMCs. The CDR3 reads CASSQGGPAGEQYF. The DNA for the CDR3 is TGCGCCAGCAGCCAAGGGGGGCCCGCCGGCGAGCAGTACTTC.